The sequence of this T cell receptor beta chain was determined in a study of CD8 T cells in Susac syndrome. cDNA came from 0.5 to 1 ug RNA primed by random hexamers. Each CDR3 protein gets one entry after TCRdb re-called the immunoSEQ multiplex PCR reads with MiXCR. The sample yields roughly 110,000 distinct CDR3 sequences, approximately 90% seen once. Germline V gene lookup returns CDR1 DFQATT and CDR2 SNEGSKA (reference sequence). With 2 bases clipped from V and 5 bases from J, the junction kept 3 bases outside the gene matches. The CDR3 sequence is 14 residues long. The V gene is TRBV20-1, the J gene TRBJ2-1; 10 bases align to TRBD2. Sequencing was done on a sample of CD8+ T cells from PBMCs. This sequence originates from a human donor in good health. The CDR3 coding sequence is TGCAGTGCTAGACTAGCGGGGGCCAACAATGAGCAGTTCTTC. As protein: CSARLAGANNEQFF.